One and the same sample provided the 31 T cell receptor beta chains below, sequenced in a study of blood T cell repertoires in COVID-19. The method was immunoSEQ multiplex PCR; TCRdb's version includes in-frame clones alone and lacks a portion of them. Of 350,000 to 450,000 clones listed, 80% to 95% are singletons. The sample consisted of PBMCs or T cells enriched from blood (not recorded which). The source of these receptors is a woman aged 40 to 50 who had been exposed to COVID-19.

This chain links TRBV18 with TRBJ1-2; maybe TRBD1 (5 bases). Trimming took off 8 bases at V and 7 bases at J, with 17 bases between the two ends. The CDR3 runs 13 residues. Germline lookup yields CDR1 KGHSH and CDR2 LQKENI. As DNA, the CDR3 is TGTGCCAGCACCCAAGACAGCGGGCGTGGCTACACCTTC. This gives the protein CASTQDSGRGYTF. The full variable domain, in which reference TRBV18 and TRBJ1-2 provide the parts outside the CDR3, is NAGVMQNPRHLVRRRGQEARLRCSPMKGHSHVYWYRQLPEEGLKFMVYLQKENIIDESGMPKERFSAEFPKEGPSILRIQQVVRGDSAAYFCASTQDSGRGYTFGSGTRLTVV.

This clone has only one observation. V and J are TRBV7-2 and TRBJ2-7, with D possibly matching TRBD1 (6 bases). Germline V gives CDR1 SGHTA, CDR2 FQGNSA. The CDR3 has 13 residues. The V end lost 5 bases, the J end lost 2 bases, and 10 bases lay between the germline ends. CDR3 DNA sequence: TGTGCCAGCAGCGTCAGGGGAGCCTACGAGCAGTACTTC. It translates to CASSVRGAYEQYF.

The chain has TRBV27 and TRBJ1-3; D remains ambiguous. V gave up 8 bases and J gave up 0 bases, with 8 bases separating them. This CDR3 spans 13 amino acids. Germline CDR1 MNHEY, CDR2 SMNVEV (reference sequence). Here the CDR3 DNA reads TGTGCCAGCGGGCAGGCCTCTGGAAACACCATATATTTT. Its protein product is CASGQASGNTIYF.

The rearrangement joins TRBV30 to TRBJ1-2; D ambiguous. The CDR3 has 13 amino acids. Per the germline V gene, CDR1 is GTSNPN and CDR2 is SVGIG (reference sequence). Trimming left V 3 bases short and J 2 bases short, with 10 bases between. The CDR3 loop reads CAWSAGENYGYTF. The CDR3, as DNA: TGTGCCTGGAGCGCGGGTGAGAACTATGGCTACACCTTC.

This sequence joins TRBV30 and TRBJ1-1, with 8 nucleotides matching TRBD1. In germline, CDR1 is GTSNPN, CDR2 SVGIG (reference sequence). This CDR3 comprises 13 residues. V lost 5 bases, J lost 0 bases, and 2 bases stayed unmatched. CDR3 in DNA: TGTGCCTGGGGGGGACAGGTGAACACTGAAGCTTTCTTT. Protein product: CAWGGQVNTEAFF.

This clone was picked up one time. The genes are TRBV19 and TRBJ1-5; TRBD1 might be the D (6 bases). Germline V gene sequence: CDR1 LNHDA, CDR2 SQIVND (reference sequence). The CDR3 is 17 residues long. V was trimmed by 3 bases and J by 2 bases, leaving 17 bases between them. The CDR3 sequence is CASSIWQGRGGNQPQHF. In DNA form, the CDR3 reads TGTGCCAGTAGTATTTGGCAGGGGAGGGGGGGCAATCAGCCCCAGCATTTT.

This clone was seen at least ten times. The chain has TRBV5-4 and TRBJ1-1; TRBD1 matches 12 bases. The CDR3 is 13 residues long. The germline V gene has CDR1 SGHNT and CDR2 YYREEE (reference sequence). Losses at the gene ends were 5 bases for V and 12 bases for J; bases not matched to a gene: 8. The CDR3 bases are TGTGCCAGCAGATCCGGGACAGGGGGCGCGACTTTCTTT. The encoded protein is CASRSGTGGATFF.

The chain links TRBV30 to TRBJ2-5; 10 nucleotides agree with TRBD2. Germline V lookup: CDR1 GTSNPN, CDR2 SVGIG (reference sequence). The CDR3 is made up of 13 amino acids. The ends lost 0 bases at V and 8 bases at J; junction bases unmatched: 3. DNA of the CDR3: TGTGCCTGGAGTGTGGGGACTAGCGATACCCAGTACTTC. Encoded protein: CAWSVGTSDTQYF.

This chain joins TRBV5-6 and TRBJ1-6; 11 nucleotides match TRBD1. The CDR3 is 16 residues long. From germline, CDR1 is SGHDT and CDR2 YYEEEE. V gave up 0 bases and J gave up 8 bases; unmatched junction bases: 4. This chain's CDR3 is CASSLEAGQGDSPLHF. The CDR3 DNA sequence: TGTGCCAGCAGCTTGGAAGCGGGACAGGGGGATTCACCCCTCCACTTT.

V gene TRBV5-1 combines with J gene TRBJ1-6; TRBD1 might be the D (5 bases). With 4 bases removed from V and 7 bases from J, the gap between germline ends came to 12 bases. The CDR3 covers 14 residues. Germline CDR1 is SGHRS and CDR2 is YFSETQ. CDR3 coding DNA: TGCGCCAGCAGCCCAGGCGGGGCAAATTCACCCCTCCACTTT. Its protein is CASSPGGANSPLHF.

In regard to this clone: Its ends do not fully match the called genes, so a read error is possible. This chain joins TRBV7-9 and TRBJ2-2, with 10 bases that match TRBD2. Germline CDR1 and CDR2: SEHNR and FQNEAQ (reference sequence). There are 15 residues in the CDR3. The DNA for the CDR3 is TGTGCCAGCAGGAGCGGGAGGGCCTACACTGGGGAGCTGTTTTTT. Amino acid sequence: CASRSGRAYTGELFF.

The chain links TRBV7-3 to TRBJ2-5; 7 bases fit TRBD1. This CDR3 spans 13 amino acids. Germline V lookup: CDR1 SGHTA, CDR2 FQGTGA. V was clipped by 5 bases and J by 5 bases; unmatched bases: 5. In DNA form, the CDR3 reads TGTGCCAGCAGCCGAGGGGGCGGGGAGACCCAGTACTTC. Its translation is CASSRGGGETQYF.

In its sample, this clone was seen once. The V and J genes are TRBV5-4 and TRBJ2-1; 11 bases map to TRBD2. The germline V gene has CDR1 SGHNT and CDR2 YYREEE (reference sequence). V gave up 2 bases and J gave up 8 bases; unmatched junction bases: 6. The length of the CDR3 is 15 residues. The CDR3 sequence is CASSLLAGVVHEQFF. CDR3 coding DNA: TGTGCCAGCAGCTTACTAGCGGGGGTCGTGCATGAGCAGTTCTTC.

The chain links TRBV2 to TRBJ1-2; D gene uncertain. Trimming removed 2 bases at V and 3 bases at J, with 22 bases between. This CDR3 has 18 residues. Germline assignment: CDR1 SNHLY and CDR2 FYNNEI. The CDR3 loop reads CASSEFSGTVDNYYGYTF. CDR3 DNA: TGTGCCAGCAGTGAATTCTCAGGCACCGTGGATAACTACTATGGCTACACCTTC.

This sequence joins TRBV19 and TRBJ1-1, with D unresolved. Germline lookup yields CDR1 LNHDA and CDR2 SQIVND (reference sequence). CDR3 size: 12 residues. V gave up 0 bases and J gave up 11 bases, with 10 bases separating them. As DNA, the CDR3 is TGTGCCAGTAGTATAGATCCGGTGCGGGCTTTCTTT. It encodes CASSIDPVRAFF.

The chain is built from TRBV30 and TRBJ1-4; 9 bases align to TRBD1. CDR3 size: 17 residues. Germline V gene data show CDR1 as GTSNPN and CDR2 as SVGIG (reference sequence). With V trimmed by 2 bases and J by 8 bases, 15 bases remained unmatched. CDR3 sequence reads: CAWSQSIGQGFWEKLFF. CDR3 in DNA: TGTGCCTGGAGTCAAAGTATTGGACAGGGGTTCTGGGAAAAACTGTTTTTT.

This chain links TRBV5-1 with TRBJ2-5; possibly TRBD2 for D (6 bases). Germline assignment: CDR1 SGHRS and CDR2 YFSETQ. The CDR3 has 14 residues. Trimming removed 1 base from V and 5 bases from J, with 12 bases in between. CDR3 protein: CASSLWGEGETQYF. The CDR3 DNA is TGCGCCAGCAGCTTGTGGGGGGAAGGGGAGACCCAGTACTTC.

The chain has TRBV29-1 and TRBJ1-1; 10 bases fit TRBD1. Trimming took 6 bases from V and 3 from J; bases not matched to a gene: 1. Germline assignment: CDR1 SQVTM and CDR2 ANQGSEA. This CDR3 has 12 residues. CDR3 coding DNA: TGCAGCGTCGGGACAGGGGACACTGAAGCTTTCTTT. Translation gives CSVGTGDTEAFF.

V gene TRBV20-1 combines with J gene TRBJ1-2; the match to TRBD1 covers 9 bases. Germline V gene lookup returns CDR1 DFQATT and CDR2 SNEGSKA (reference sequence). The CDR3 has 16 residues. Trimming removed 3 bases from V and 1 base from J; junction bases left unmatched: 9. CDR3 loop: CSASPRTGGNNYGYTF. The CDR3 nucleotides are TGCAGTGCTAGTCCCCGTACAGGGGGCAATAACTATGGCTACACCTTC.

This chain uses TRBV19 with TRBJ1-1, with a tentative D call TRBD1 (6 bases). V was shortened by 1 base and J by 4 bases, with 13 bases between the two germline ends. Germline CDR1 reads LNHDA; CDR2 reads SQIVND (reference sequence). The CDR3 contains 15 residues. In DNA form, the CDR3 reads TGTGCCAGTAGTATAGCACCAGGGGTGGTCACTGAAGCTTTCTTT. It encodes CASSIAPGVVTEAFF.

This chain links TRBV19 with TRBJ1-6; D uncertain. V was cut by 5 bases and J by 7 bases, with 9 bases left in between. This CDR3 region has 13 residues. Per the germline V gene, CDR1 is LNHDA and CDR2 is SQIVND (reference sequence). The CDR3 DNA sequence: TGTGCCAGTAGTGTGGCCGTCAATTCACCCCTCCACTTT. Translating gives CASSVAVNSPLHF.

V gene TRBV19 combines with J gene TRBJ2-1, with D uncertain. Germline values: CDR1 LNHDA, CDR2 SQIVND (reference sequence). The V end lost 5 bases, the J end lost 4 bases, and 15 bases lay between the germline ends. The CDR3 has 15 residues. CDR3 sequence reads: CASSPRRGPYNEQFF. For the CDR3, the DNA is TGTGCCAGTAGTCCCCGTAGAGGCCCTTACAATGAGCAGTTCTTC. Using reference TRBV19 and TRBJ2-1 for the parts outside the CDR3, the full variable domain is DGGITQSPKYLFRKEGQNVTLSCEQNLNHDAMYWYRQDPGQGLRLIYYSQIVNDFQKGDIAEGYSVSREKKESFPLTVTSAQKNPTAFYLCASSPRRGPYNEQFFGPGTRLTVL.

The J gene is TRBJ1-2, the V gene TRBV6-5, with TRBD1 as a possible D gene (5 bases). The CDR3 runs to 12 residues. Germline V lookup: CDR1 MNHEY, CDR2 SVGAGI. Trimming removed 5 bases at V and 8 bases at J, with 12 bases between. Here the CDR3 DNA reads TGTGCCAGCAGTACCGACAGCGTCGGCTACACCTTC. It is translated as CASSTDSVGYTF.

The rearrangement joins TRBV19 to TRBJ2-7; TRBD1 aligns across 7 bases. Losses at the gene ends were 4 bases for V and 0 bases for J; bases not matched to a gene: 6. This CDR3 has 15 amino acids. Germline CDR1 and CDR2: LNHDA and SQIVND (reference sequence). In DNA form, the CDR3 reads TGTGCCAGTAGTACCAAGACAGGGTCCTCCTACGAGCAGTACTTC. This sequence encodes CASSTKTGSSYEQYF. The whole variable domain, filled in from reference TRBV19 and TRBJ2-7, reads DGGITQSPKYLFRKEGQNVTLSCEQNLNHDAMYWYRQDPGQGLRLIYYSQIVNDFQKGDIAEGYSVSREKKESFPLTVTSAQKNPTAFYLCASSTKTGSSYEQYFGPGTRLTVT.

The rearrangement links TRBV6-4 to TRBJ2-1, with 11 bases matching TRBD2. This CDR3 contains 16 residues. The J segment lost 2 bases and the V segment lost 5 bases, leaving 5 bases of the junction unmatched. Germline V gives CDR1 MRHNA, CDR2 SNTAGT. The CDR3 sequence is CASSPLAGGPYNEQFF. In DNA form, the CDR3 reads TGTGCCAGCAGTCCATTAGCGGGGGGGCCCTACAATGAGCAGTTCTTC.

The V call is TRBV5-6, the J call TRBJ1-2; D is undetermined. V was cut by 4 bases and J by 6 bases, with 22 bases left in between. The CDR3 is made up of 16 amino acids. The germline gives CDR1 SGHDT, CDR2 YYEEEE. In DNA form, the CDR3 reads TGTGCCAGCAGCCAGGCCGTCGTCATCCCGGGAGATGGCTACACCTTC. As protein: CASSQAVVIPGDGYTF.

The chain is built from TRBV30 and TRBJ1-2; the match to TRBD1 covers 10 bases. The CDR3 has 15 amino acids. Germline assignment: CDR1 GTSNPN and CDR2 SVGIG (reference sequence). The ends lost 2 bases at V and 8 bases at J; junction bases unmatched: 11. In nucleotides, the CDR3 is TGTGCCTGGAGTTCCGGGACAGGGGTGCTTGGCGGCTACACCTTC. It specifies CAWSSGTGVLGGYTF.

J is TRBJ1-1 and V is TRBV28, with 7 bases identical to TRBD1. Germline loops: CDR1 MDHEN, CDR2 SYDVKM. This CDR3 contains 15 residues. J gave up 1 base and V 5 bases, and 7 bases lay outside the gene matches. The CDR3 nucleotides read TGTGCCAGCAGTCCGACGGGACAGAGGAACACTGAAGCTTTCTTT. This gives the protein CASSPTGQRNTEAFF.

The gene calls are TRBV9 and TRBJ1-6; D is uncertain. The CDR3 loop spans 15 amino acids. Trimming took 0 bases from V and 5 from J, leaving 9 bases between them. Germline V gene data show CDR1 as SGDLS and CDR2 as YYNGEE. The CDR3 loop reads CASSVGPVNNSPLHF. The CDR3 bases are TGTGCCAGCAGCGTAGGTCCAGTCAATAATTCACCCCTCCACTTT.

This clone was counted between two and nine times. This sequence joins TRBV15 and TRBJ2-1; TRBD2 matches 9 bases. The V gene's germline CDR1 is LNHNV and CDR2 YYDKDF (reference sequence). Trimming cost V 6 bases and J 1 base; bases outside gene matches: 4. CDR3 length: 15 residues. The CDR3 DNA reads as TGTGCCACCAGTTTTCTAGCGGGGTCCTACAATGAGCAGTTCTTC. Its protein product is CATSFLAGSYNEQFF.

The V gene is TRBV3-1 (or the pseudogene TRBV3-2), the J gene TRBJ1-3; a possible D gene is TRBD1 (5 bases). The CDR3 sequence is 15 residues long. CDR1 and CDR2 (germline): LGHDT, YNNKEL (reference sequence). The germline V and J ends were trimmed by 4 bases and 4 bases, with 14 bases remaining between them. The CDR3 here is CASSRAGPFGNTIYF. The CDR3 DNA follows: TGTGCCAGCAGCCGGGCGGGACCCTTCGGAAACACCATATATTTT.